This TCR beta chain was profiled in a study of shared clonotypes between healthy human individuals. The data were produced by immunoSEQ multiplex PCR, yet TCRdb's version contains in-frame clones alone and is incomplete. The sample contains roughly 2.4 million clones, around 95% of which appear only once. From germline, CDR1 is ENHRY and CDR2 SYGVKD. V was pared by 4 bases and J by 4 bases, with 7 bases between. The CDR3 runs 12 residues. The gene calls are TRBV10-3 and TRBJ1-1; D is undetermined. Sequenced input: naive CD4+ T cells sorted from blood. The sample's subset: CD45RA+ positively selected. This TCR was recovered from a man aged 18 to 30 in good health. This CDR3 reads CAISGDFTEAFF. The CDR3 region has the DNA TGTGCCATCAGTGGGGATTTCACTGAAGCTTTCTTT.